The source of this T cell receptor beta chain is a study of shared clonotypes between healthy human individuals. For the study at large: The people who gave samples were a couple of women and three men aged 18 to 49.

As defined, naive CD8 cells were CD45RO-negative and positively selected for CCR7, with terminally differentiated effector memory CD45RA+ cells excluded. Note on this clone: Antigen: not known.

Notes on the study in general: Non-shared clonotypes had lower generation probabilities than those shared by all four donors. Of the naive CD4 clonotypes, roughly 5% were shared across a few donors.

The CDR3 totals 15 residues. J gave up 5 bases and V 5 bases, and 10 bases lay outside the gene matches. Germline CDR1 SGHDT, CDR2 YYEEEE. Measured with immunoSEQ multiplex PCR; TCRdb has only the in-frame clones, and not every one. Of more than 550,000 clones in the sample, 90% to 95% were seen once. This TCR was sampled from a young man in good health. The V and J genes are TRBV5-6 and TRBJ2-1, with TRBD1 identical over 7 bases. Sequences were obtained from naive CD8+ T cells sorted from blood. CDR3 amino acids: CASRFRQGDDNEQFF. The DNA for the CDR3 is TGTGCCAGCAGATTCCGACAGGGAGACGACAATGAGCAGTTCTTC.